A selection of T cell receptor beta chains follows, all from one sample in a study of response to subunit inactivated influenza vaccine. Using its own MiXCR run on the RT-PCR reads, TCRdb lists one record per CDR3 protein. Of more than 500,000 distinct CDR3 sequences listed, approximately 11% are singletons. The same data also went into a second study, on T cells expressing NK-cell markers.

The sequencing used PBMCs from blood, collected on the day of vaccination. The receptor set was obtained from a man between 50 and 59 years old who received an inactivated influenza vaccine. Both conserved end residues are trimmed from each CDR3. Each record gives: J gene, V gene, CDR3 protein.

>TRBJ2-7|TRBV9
ASSVGGARSYEQY
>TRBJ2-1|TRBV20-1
SARGYSGGNNEQF
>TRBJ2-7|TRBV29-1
SVLAGKGEQY
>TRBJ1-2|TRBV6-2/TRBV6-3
ATTYSTMGYGYT
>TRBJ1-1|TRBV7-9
ASSLDVGTEAF
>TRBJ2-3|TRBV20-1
SASRTGPDTQY
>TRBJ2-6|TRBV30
AWSVDSGANVLT
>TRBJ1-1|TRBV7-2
ASIAGGYTEAF
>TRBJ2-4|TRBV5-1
ASSSGSTLAKNIQY
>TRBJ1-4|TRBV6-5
ASSYSQLSGGGEKLF
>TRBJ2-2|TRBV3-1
ASSQVYNRDRTNTGELF
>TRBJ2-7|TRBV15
ATSRDATVQYEQY
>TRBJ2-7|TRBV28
ATHRGYGNEQY
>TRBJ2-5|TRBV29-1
SVEGPTSPRETQY
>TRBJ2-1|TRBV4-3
ASSQAGGPLNEQF
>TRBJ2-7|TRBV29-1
STRTVNYEQY
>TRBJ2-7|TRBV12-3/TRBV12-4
ASSSLGLTYEQY
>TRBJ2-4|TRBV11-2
ASSLPGQGNRGNIQY
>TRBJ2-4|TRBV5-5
ASSPSPGKNIQY
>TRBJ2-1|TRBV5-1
ASSLVAGNNEQF
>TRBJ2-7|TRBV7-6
ASSVSRGPYEQY
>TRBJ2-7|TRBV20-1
SARGARMNSYEQY
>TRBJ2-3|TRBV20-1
SASGGGDHPDTQY
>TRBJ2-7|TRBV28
ASSLPPQGQGGIYEQY
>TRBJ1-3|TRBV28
ASGGGNTIY
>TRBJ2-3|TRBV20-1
SASGTGALFGTQY
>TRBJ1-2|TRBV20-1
SARGSPSRDGYT
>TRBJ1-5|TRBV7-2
ASNQYRGNQPQH
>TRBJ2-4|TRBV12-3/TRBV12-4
ASRPTAAKNIQY